A selection of T cell receptor beta chains follows, all from one sample in a study of PD-1 blockade in classical Hodgkin lymphoma. Assay used: immunoSEQ multiplex PCR; TCRdb lists only in-frame clones, some missing. Of over 25,000 clones in the sample, roughly 72% were seen once. The source material was peripheral blood mononuclear cells (PBMCs), sampled before the fourth cycle of nivolumab. These receptors were obtained from a human donor with classical Hodgkin lymphoma. CDR3s include the opening cysteine and the closing phenylalanine or tryptophan. A D gene is named only where the DNA matches it firmly. For some rows the clone size is stated as once, few or many, or as a class when expanded; others skip it.

clone size: few; J gene: TRBJ2-2; D gene: TRBD2; V gene: TRBV5-4; CDR3 DNA: TGTGCCAGCAGTCCCGGACTAGCGAACACCGGGGAGCTGTTTTTT; CDR3 protein: CASSPGLANTGELFF
clone size: few; J gene: TRBJ2-2; D gene: NA; V gene: TRBV7-3; CDR3 DNA: TGTGCCAGCAGCCAGGAGGTCACGAACACCGGGGAGCTGTTTTTT; CDR3 protein: CASSQEVTNTGELFF
clone size: NA; J gene: TRBJ1-1; D gene: NA; V gene: TRBV29-1; CDR3 DNA: TGCAGCGTCTGGGGGCAAGGTGAAGCTTTCTTT; CDR3 protein: CSVWGQGEAFF
clone size: NA; J gene: TRBJ2-7; D gene: NA; V gene: TRBV29-1; CDR3 DNA: TGCAGCGTTGATTCGGGGACCTACGAGCAGTACTTC; CDR3 protein: CSVDSGTYEQYF
clone size: NA; J gene: TRBJ1-1; D gene: TRBD1; V gene: TRBV6-5; CDR3 DNA: TGTGCCAGCAGTCCAACAGGGGGATCAGGCACTCAAGCTTTCTTT; CDR3 protein: CASSPTGGSGTQAFF
clone size: NA; J gene: TRBJ1-5; D gene: NA; V gene: TRBV30; CDR3 DNA: TGTGCCTGGCGACCAGGGTGGGGAGGCAATCAGCCCCAGCATTTT; CDR3 protein: CAWRPGWGGNQPQHF
clone size: NA; J gene: TRBJ2-2; D gene: TRBD2; V gene: TRBV6-5; CDR3 DNA: TGTGCCAGCAGTGCTAGCGGGGGCTTCACCGGGGAGCTGTTTTTT; CDR3 protein: CASSASGGFTGELFF
clone size: NA; J gene: TRBJ1-4; D gene: TRBD1; V gene: TRBV6-1; CDR3 DNA: TGTGCCAGCAGTCTGGGACAGGCAACTAATGAAAAACTGTTTTTT; CDR3 protein: CASSLGQATNEKLFF
clone size: NA; J gene: TRBJ2-1; D gene: NA; V gene: TRBV5-1; CDR3 DNA: TGCGCCAGCAGGCGAATAACTGGGGCGGGGAATGAGCAGTTCTTC; CDR3 protein: CASRRITGAGNEQFF
clone size: NA; J gene: TRBJ1-5; D gene: NA; V gene: TRBV2; CDR3 DNA: TGTGCCAGCAGGTGGGGGGACAGCAATCAGCCCCAGCATTTT; CDR3 protein: CASRWGDSNQPQHF
clone size: NA; J gene: TRBJ2-1; D gene: NA; V gene: TRBV5-5; CDR3 DNA: TGTGCCAGCAGCTTGGGGGTAAATGAGCAGTTCTTC; CDR3 protein: CASSLGVNEQFF
clone size: NA; J gene: TRBJ1-1; D gene: TRBD1; V gene: TRBV5-5; CDR3 DNA: TGTGCCAGCAGAATAACAGGGGGTACTGAAGCTTTCTTT; CDR3 protein: CASRITGGTEAFF
clone size: few; J gene: TRBJ2-1; D gene: TRBD1; V gene: TRBV5-8; CDR3 DNA: TGTGCCAGCAGCCAGGGGGACAGGGGCAACCGGGAGCAGTTCTTC; CDR3 protein: CASSQGDRGNREQFF
clone size: NA; J gene: TRBJ1-4; D gene: NA; V gene: TRBV6-5; CDR3 DNA: TGTGCCAGCAGTAGAGGGTCGGGTGAAAAACTGTTTTTT; CDR3 protein: CASSRGSGEKLFF
clone size: NA; J gene: TRBJ2-7; D gene: NA; V gene: TRBV11-2; CDR3 DNA: TGTGCCAGCAGCTTTAGGGTAACGGGGAGCCACAACTACGAGCAGTACTTC; CDR3 protein: CASSFRVTGSHNYEQYF
clone size: NA; J gene: TRBJ2-1; D gene: NA; V gene: TRBV6-1; CDR3 DNA: TGTGCCAGCAGTGAAAGGGGGGACCTCTCCTACAATGAGCAGTTCTTC; CDR3 protein: CASSERGDLSYNEQFF
clone size: NA; J gene: TRBJ2-5; D gene: NA; V gene: TRBV10-1; CDR3 DNA: TGCGCCAGCACTCAGGGACTTTGCAGAGGTGAGACCCAGTACTTC; CDR3 protein: CASTQGLCRGETQYF
clone size: NA; J gene: TRBJ1-2; D gene: TRBD1; V gene: TRBV5-1; CDR3 DNA: TGCGCCAGCAGCTTTTCAGAACCCCGGGACAGACATAACTATGGCTACACCTTC; CDR3 protein: CASSFSEPRDRHNYGYTF
clone size: NA; J gene: TRBJ1-2; D gene: NA; V gene: TRBV18; CDR3 DNA: TGTGCCAGCTCAATCAACGATGGGGGTGGCTACACCTTC; CDR3 protein: CASSINDGGGYTF
clone size: NA; J gene: TRBJ2-3; D gene: NA; V gene: TRBV7-8; CDR3 DNA: TGTGCCAGCAGCTTAGGTCGTTTTAGCGAGGGGGCAGATACGCAGTATTTT; CDR3 protein: CASSLGRFSEGADTQYF
clone size: medium-sized; J gene: TRBJ1-1; D gene: NA; V gene: TRBV19; CDR3 DNA: TGTGCCAGTAGTATCTCACCGAACACTGAAGCTTTCTTT; CDR3 protein: CASSISPNTEAFF
clone size: NA; J gene: TRBJ2-3; D gene: TRBD2; V gene: TRBV7-2; CDR3 DNA: TGTGCCAGCAGCTCGTCCCTGCGGGGGGGCACAGATACGCAGTATTTT; CDR3 protein: CASSSSLRGGTDTQYF
clone size: NA; J gene: TRBJ2-7; D gene: NA; V gene: TRBV2; CDR3 DNA: TGTGCCAGAGAAAGCAGGGGAAAGGTTCGGGAGCAGTACTTC; CDR3 protein: CARESRGKVREQYF
clone size: NA; J gene: TRBJ2-3; D gene: NA; V gene: TRBV5-1; CDR3 DNA: TGCGCCAGCAGCTTGGGTGGTCCCTGGGATACGCAGTATTTT; CDR3 protein: CASSLGGPWDTQYF
clone size: NA; J gene: TRBJ2-1; D gene: TRBD1; V gene: TRBV27; CDR3 DNA: TGTGCCAGCAGTCGGACAGGTATCAACAATGAGCAGTTCTTC; CDR3 protein: CASSRTGINNEQFF
clone size: NA; J gene: TRBJ2-1; D gene: TRBD1; V gene: TRBV4-3; CDR3 DNA: TGCGCCAGCAGCCAAGAACTCGGGACAGACTACAATGAGCAGTTCTTC; CDR3 protein: CASSQELGTDYNEQFF
clone size: NA; J gene: TRBJ2-7; D gene: TRBD2; V gene: TRBV7-2; CDR3 DNA: TGTGCCAGCAGCCCTAGCGGGGGTGGGGCCTACGAGCAGTACTTC; CDR3 protein: CASSPSGGGAYEQYF
clone size: NA; J gene: TRBJ1-2; D gene: NA; V gene: TRBV30; CDR3 DNA: TGTGCCTGGAAGTCCCCCGAGAACTATGGCTACACCTTC; CDR3 protein: CAWKSPENYGYTF
clone size: few; J gene: TRBJ2-2; D gene: TRBD2; V gene: TRBV5-1; CDR3 DNA: TGCGCCAGCAGTTGGACTAGCGGGGGGGCCGGGGAGCTGTTTTTT; CDR3 protein: CASSWTSGGAGELFF
clone size: NA; J gene: TRBJ1-1; D gene: NA; V gene: TRBV30; CDR3 DNA: TGTGCCTGGAGTGGGCCCCGGACTGAAGCTTTCTTT; CDR3 protein: CAWSGPRTEAFF
clone size: NA; J gene: TRBJ1-4; D gene: NA; V gene: TRBV7-2; CDR3 DNA: TGTGCCAGCAGCTTAGCAGGCTCCGATGAAAAACTGTTTTTT; CDR3 protein: CASSLAGSDEKLFF
clone size: NA; J gene: TRBJ1-4; D gene: TRBD1; V gene: TRBV7-9; CDR3 DNA: TGTGCCAGCAGCTCGGACAGGGAACAGGAAAAACTGTTTTTT; CDR3 protein: CASSSDREQEKLFF
clone size: NA; J gene: TRBJ2-7; D gene: TRBD2; V gene: TRBV11-1; CDR3 DNA: TGTGCCAGCAGCCCCCGGATCGAGCGGGGTGCGCTCGAGCAGTACTTC; CDR3 protein: CASSPRIERGALEQYF
clone size: NA; J gene: TRBJ2-1; D gene: NA; V gene: TRBV2; CDR3 DNA: TGTGCCAGCAGTGAAAAAGGCGGGGGCGGTTACAATGAGCAGTTCTTC; CDR3 protein: CASSEKGGGGYNEQFF
clone size: once; J gene: TRBJ2-5; D gene: NA; V gene: TRBV6-6; CDR3 DNA: TGTGCCAGCAGTCACCAATCACAGGGCCAAGAGACCCAGTACTTC; CDR3 protein: CASSHQSQGQETQYF
clone size: NA; J gene: TRBJ2-1; D gene: TRBD1; V gene: TRBV7-2; CDR3 DNA: TGTGCCAGCAGCTCGCCGTTTGGACAGGGATCCAGTGAGCAGTTCTTC; CDR3 protein: CASSSPFGQGSSEQFF
clone size: NA; J gene: TRBJ1-1; D gene: TRBD1; V gene: TRBV28; CDR3 DNA: TGTGCCAGCAGTGCCGGGACAGAGAACACTGAAGCTTTCTTT; CDR3 protein: CASSAGTENTEAFF
clone size: NA; J gene: TRBJ2-7; D gene: NA; V gene: TRBV21-1; CDR3 DNA: TGTGCCAGCCCCTACTACGAGCAGTACTTC; CDR3 protein: CASPYYEQYF
clone size: few; J gene: TRBJ1-2; D gene: NA; V gene: TRBV15; CDR3 DNA: TGTGCCACCAGCAGAGATGACCGGGGCGCTAACTATGGCTACACCTTC; CDR3 protein: CATSRDDRGANYGYTF
clone size: NA; J gene: TRBJ2-5; D gene: TRBD1; V gene: TRBV27; CDR3 DNA: TGTGCCAGCAGTTTGCGGACAGGGGGCCCTCTAGAGACCCAGTACTTC; CDR3 protein: CASSLRTGGPLETQYF
clone size: NA; J gene: TRBJ1-4; D gene: NA; V gene: TRBV18; CDR3 DNA: TGTGCCAGCTCACCAGGCGGGGGAGGAGAAAAACTGTTTTTT; CDR3 protein: CASSPGGGGEKLFF
clone size: NA; J gene: TRBJ2-3; D gene: NA; V gene: TRBV18; CDR3 DNA: TGTGCCAGCTCACTTATTGATAGCACAGATACGCAGTATTTT; CDR3 protein: CASSLIDSTDTQYF
clone size: NA; J gene: TRBJ1-2; D gene: NA; V gene: TRBV28; CDR3 DNA: TGTGCCAGCAGTTATGTGGACAGATCATCCTTC; CDR3 protein: CASSYVDRSSF
clone size: NA; J gene: TRBJ2-5; D gene: NA; V gene: TRBV30; CDR3 DNA: TGTGCCTGGAGTGTACCCGGGCGTCTGAGGGGGGAGACCCAGTACTTC; CDR3 protein: CAWSVPGRLRGETQYF
clone size: NA; J gene: TRBJ1-5; D gene: NA; V gene: TRBV18; CDR3 DNA: TGTGCCAGCACGGGGGACAGCAATCAGCCCCAGCATTTT; CDR3 protein: CASTGDSNQPQHF
clone size: once; J gene: TRBJ1-2; D gene: TRBD1; V gene: TRBV7-2; CDR3 DNA: TGTGCCAGCAGCCCCGACAGGGTGGGTGGCTACACCTTC; CDR3 protein: CASSPDRVGGYTF
clone size: NA; J gene: TRBJ2-7; D gene: TRBD2; V gene: TRBV7-7; CDR3 DNA: TGTGCTAGCAGCCAGGGACTAGCGGGGCCGTCGGGCGAGCAGTACTTC; CDR3 protein: CASSQGLAGPSGEQYF
clone size: few; J gene: TRBJ2-3; D gene: NA; V gene: TRBV19; CDR3 DNA: TGTGCCAGTAGTATAGACGGAAGCACAGATACGCAGTATTTT; CDR3 protein: CASSIDGSTDTQYF
clone size: NA; J gene: TRBJ2-3; D gene: NA; V gene: TRBV7-2; CDR3 DNA: TGTGCCAGCAGCTTAGCCTCTGCGAGCACAGATACGCAGTATTTT; CDR3 protein: CASSLASASTDTQYF
clone size: NA; J gene: TRBJ2-5; D gene: NA; V gene: TRBV19; CDR3 DNA: TGTGCCAGTAGTATTGAGCGGAGGAGAGCAGAGACCCAGTACTTC; CDR3 protein: CASSIERRRAETQYF
clone size: once; J gene: TRBJ1-1; D gene: NA; V gene: TRBV5-8; CDR3 DNA: TGTGCCAGCAGCTTGAGATTCCACAGGGTGAACACTGAAGCTTTCTTT; CDR3 protein: CASSLRFHRVNTEAFF
clone size: NA; J gene: TRBJ2-7; D gene: TRBD2; V gene: TRBV27; CDR3 DNA: TGTGCCAGCCAATCGGGGGGAACGGGCTTCAGGGAGCAGTACTTC; CDR3 protein: CASQSGGTGFREQYF
clone size: NA; J gene: TRBJ2-5; D gene: NA; V gene: TRBV7-9; CDR3 DNA: TGTGCCAGCAGCTTGTCCGGGACTCCAACCCAGTACTTC; CDR3 protein: CASSLSGTPTQYF
clone size: NA; J gene: TRBJ2-5; D gene: NA; V gene: TRBV7-2; CDR3 DNA: TGTGCCAGCAGCCTTAGGTTGCGGGGACAAGAGACCCAGTACTTC; CDR3 protein: CASSLRLRGQETQYF
clone size: NA; J gene: TRBJ1-6; D gene: NA; V gene: TRBV5-6; CDR3 DNA: TGTGCCAGCAGCTTCCTGGACAGACCTAATTCACCCCTCCACTTT; CDR3 protein: CASSFLDRPNSPLHF
clone size: NA; J gene: TRBJ2-7; D gene: NA; V gene: TRBV5-6; CDR3 DNA: TGTGCCAGCAGCTTGCAACCGGGACGACGTGAATCCTACGAGCAGTACTTC; CDR3 protein: CASSLQPGRRESYEQYF